This T cell receptor beta chain is from a study of blood T cell repertoires in COVID-19. For the study at large: Samples of COVID-19 (acute and convalescent) were obtained from the United States, Italy and Spain.

The CDR3 runs 13 residues. Germline V CDR1 and CDR2: KGHSH, LQKENI. After removal of 5 bases from V and 10 bases from J, the junction contained 7 bases not matched to a gene. All enrollees were about 18 to 89 years old and from 20 to 30 US areas. Symptom resolution, clearance, or two negative PCRs marked donors in Cohort 3 as recovered. Authors' methods: The assay estimated nucleated cells by amplifying reference gene primers. Clones were sequenced by immunoSEQ multiplex PCR, and TCRdb holds only the in-frame ones, with some missing. The DNA gave D and trimming, while V, J and clone size come from that table. Counted here are some 400,000 clones, about 87% occurring once; the ten biggest clones make up 1.3%.

The sequenced material came from PBMCs or T cells enriched from blood (not recorded which). The rearrangement links TRBV18 to TRBJ2-1, with 8 nucleotides matching TRBD2. The clonotype was recovered from a man aged 30 to 39 who had recovered from COVID-19. The DNA for the CDR3 is TGTGCCAGCTCATCTCGGGGGGGGGAAGAGCAGTTCTTC. Protein product: CASSSRGGEEQFF.